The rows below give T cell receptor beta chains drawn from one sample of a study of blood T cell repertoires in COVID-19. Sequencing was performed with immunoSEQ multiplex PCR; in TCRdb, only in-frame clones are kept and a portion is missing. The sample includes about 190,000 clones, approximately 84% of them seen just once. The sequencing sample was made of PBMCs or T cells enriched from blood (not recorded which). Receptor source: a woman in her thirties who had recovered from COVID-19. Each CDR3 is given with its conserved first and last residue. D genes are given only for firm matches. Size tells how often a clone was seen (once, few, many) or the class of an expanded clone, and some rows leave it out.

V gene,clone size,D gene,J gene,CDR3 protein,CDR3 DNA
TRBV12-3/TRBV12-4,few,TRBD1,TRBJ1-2,CASSSDRVYGYTF,TGTGCCAGCAGCTCGGACAGGGTCTATGGCTACACCTTC
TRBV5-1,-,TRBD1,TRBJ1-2,CASSPDGDSSYGYTF,TGCGCCAGCAGCCCTGACGGGGACAGCTCCTATGGCTACACCTTC
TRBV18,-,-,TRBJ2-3,CASSPSRERTDTQYF,TGTGCCAGCTCACCATCCCGGGAGCGCACAGATACGCAGTATTTT
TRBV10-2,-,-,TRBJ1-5,CASSLPLGVNQPQHF,TGCGCCAGCAGTTTACCCCTAGGGGTGAATCAGCCCCAGCATTTT
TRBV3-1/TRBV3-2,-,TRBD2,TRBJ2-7,CASSQDGTSAYEQYF,TGTGCCAGCAGCCAAGATGGGACTAGCGCCTACGAGCAGTACTTC
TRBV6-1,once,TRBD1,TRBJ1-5,CASSEAPPTGWRNQPQHF,TGTGCCAGCAGTGAAGCGCCACCGACAGGGTGGCGCAATCAGCCCCAGCATTTT
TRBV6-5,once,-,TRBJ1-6,CASSYTQGRNSPLHF,TGTGCCAGCAGTTACACGCAGGGCCGCAATTCACCCCTCCACTTT
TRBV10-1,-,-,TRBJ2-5,CASSASARETQYF,TGCGCCAGCAGTGCTTCAGCCAGGGAGACCCAGTACTTC
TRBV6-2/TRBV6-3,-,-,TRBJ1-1,CASNPGFSTEAFF,TGTGCCAGCAACCCCGGGTTCAGTACTGAAGCTTTCTTT
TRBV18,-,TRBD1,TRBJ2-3,CASSTTGGFTDTQYF,TGTGCCAGCTCAACGACAGGGGGCTTCACAGATACGCAGTATTTT